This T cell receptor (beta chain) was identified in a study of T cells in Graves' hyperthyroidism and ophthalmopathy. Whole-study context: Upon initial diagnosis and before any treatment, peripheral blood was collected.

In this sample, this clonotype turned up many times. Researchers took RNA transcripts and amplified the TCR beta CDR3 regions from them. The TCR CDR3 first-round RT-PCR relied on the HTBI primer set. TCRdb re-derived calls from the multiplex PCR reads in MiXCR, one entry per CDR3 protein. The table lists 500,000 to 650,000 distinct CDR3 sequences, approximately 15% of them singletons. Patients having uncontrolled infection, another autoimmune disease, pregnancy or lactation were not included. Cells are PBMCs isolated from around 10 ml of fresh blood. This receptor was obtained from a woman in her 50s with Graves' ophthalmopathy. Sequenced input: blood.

The CDR3 DNA sequence: TGTGCCAGCAGTTACGGAGGCCGCTCGAATGAAAAACTGTTTTTT. This gives the protein CASSYGGRSNEKLFF. V is TRBV6-2 or TRBV6-3 and J is TRBJ1-4; no clear D. V lost 2 bases and J 5 bases, leaving 12 bases between the germline ends. CDR1 MNHEY and CDR2 SVGEGT come from the germline V gene. The CDR3 consists of 15 residues.